The 8 T cell receptor beta chains reported below all come from one sample, sequenced in a study of control samples from healthy donors and cancer patients. Sequencing used immunoSEQ multiplex PCR; TCRdb keeps in-frame clones, though not all of them. The sample contains around 70,000 clones, roughly 93% of which appear only once. Sequencing was carried out using blood. The source of these receptors is a woman in her twenties or thirties in good health.

This sequence joins TRBV5-1 and TRBJ1-1; D is unclear. V lost 0 bases, J lost 7 bases, and 7 bases lay in between. The CDR3 spans 12 residues. Germline V lookup: CDR1 SGHRS, CDR2 YFSETQ. The CDR3 DNA reads TGCGCCAGCAGCTTGGGGCTCATTGAAGCTTTCTTT. Translated, it gives CASSLGLIEAFF.

The chain employs TRBV7-6 and TRBJ1-1; tentatively, D is TRBD1 (6 bases). This CDR3 is 14 amino acids long. V dropped 5 bases and J dropped 2 bases, with 12 bases sitting between them. Germline V gives CDR1 SGHVS, CDR2 FNYEAQ. CDR3 sequence reads: CASSPGGQNTEAFF. The CDR3 DNA reads TGTGCCAGCAGCCCGGGGGGACAAAACACTGAAGCTTTCTTT.

CDR3 amino acids: CASSQDLRVTEAFF. The CDR3 DNA sequence: TGCGCCAGCAGCCAAGATTTGAGGGTCACTGAAGCTTTCTTT. The chain recombines TRBV4-1 with TRBJ1-1; D ambiguous. Per the germline V gene, CDR1 is MGHRA and CDR2 is YSYEKL. The CDR3 loop spans 14 amino acids. The V end was cut by 0 bases, the J end by 4 bases, with 9 bases between.

The V gene is TRBV6-4, the J gene TRBJ1-1, with TRBD1 matching 7 bases. The trim removed 0 bases at V and 0 bases at J, leaving 7 bases unmatched. CDR1 is MRHNA, CDR2 SNTAGT, per germline. This CDR3 is 17 amino acids long. CDR3 amino acids: CASSDSTGARVNTEAFF. The CDR3 region has the DNA TGTGCCAGCAGTGACTCAACAGGGGCGCGGGTGAACACTGAAGCTTTCTTT.

The chain links TRBV29-1 to TRBJ1-2, with TRBD1 matching over 7 bases. The CDR3 runs to 13 residues. With 6 bases clipped from V and 0 bases from J, the junction kept 4 bases outside the gene matches. Per the germline V gene, CDR1 is SQVTM and CDR2 is ANQGSEA. The CDR3 region is CSVPGQTNYGYTF. CDR3 nucleotides: TGCAGCGTACCGGGACAGACTAACTATGGCTACACCTTC.

The V and J genes are TRBV18 and TRBJ2-5, with a possible D match to TRBD2 (6 bases). Germline V gene sequence: CDR1 KGHSH, CDR2 LQKENI. The ends were cut back, 3 bases at V and 5 bases at J, with 10 bases in the middle. The CDR3 sequence is 13 residues long. This chain's CDR3 is CASSPPSGETQYF. The CDR3 DNA reads as TGTGCCAGCTCACCCCCAAGCGGGGAGACCCAGTACTTC.

The V call is TRBV5-1, the J call TRBJ2-3; a possible D gene is TRBD2 (7 bases). Germline CDR1 and CDR2: SGHRS and YFSETQ. The length of the CDR3 is 17 residues. The germline V and J ends were trimmed by 2 bases and 3 bases, with 19 bases remaining between them. The chain's CDR3 is CASSFSGGLGVTDTQYF. In DNA, the CDR3 is TGCGCCAGCAGCTTTTCGGGGGGCCTTGGGGTGACAGATACGCAGTATTTT.

This sequence joins TRBV7-6 and TRBJ2-2, with D hard to call. CDR1 and CDR2 (germline): SGHVS, FNYEAQ. V was shortened by 2 bases and J by 4 bases, with 14 bases between the two germline ends. This CDR3 is 16 amino acids long. In DNA form, the CDR3 reads TGTGCCAGCAGCTTAAGCGCGAACGACTTCACCGGGGAGCTGTTTTTT. Translated, it gives CASSLSANDFTGELFF. Supplemented by reference TRBV7-6 and TRBJ2-2, the full variable domain reads GAGVSQSPRYKVTKRGQDVALRCDPISGHVSLYWYRQALGQGPEFLTYFNYEAQQDKSGLPNDRFSAERPEGSISTLTIQRTEQRDSAMYRCASSLSANDFTGELFFGEGSRLTVL.